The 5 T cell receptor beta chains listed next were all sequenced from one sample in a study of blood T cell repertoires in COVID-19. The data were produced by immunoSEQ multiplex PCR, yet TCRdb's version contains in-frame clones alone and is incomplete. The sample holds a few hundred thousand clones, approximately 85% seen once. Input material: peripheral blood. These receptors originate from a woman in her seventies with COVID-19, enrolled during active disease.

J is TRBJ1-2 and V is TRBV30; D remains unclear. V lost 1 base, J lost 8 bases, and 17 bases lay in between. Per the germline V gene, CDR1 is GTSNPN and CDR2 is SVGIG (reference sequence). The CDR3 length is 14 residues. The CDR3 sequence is CAWSAQTERGGYTF. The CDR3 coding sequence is TGTGCCTGGAGTGCCCAGACCGAGCGGGGAGGCTACACCTTC. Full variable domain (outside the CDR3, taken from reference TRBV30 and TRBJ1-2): SQTIHQWPATLVQPVGSPLSLECTVEGTSNPNLYWYRQAAGRGLQLLFYSVGIGQISSEVPQNLSASRPQDRQFILSSKKLLLSDSGFYLCAWSAQTERGGYTFGSGTRLTVV.

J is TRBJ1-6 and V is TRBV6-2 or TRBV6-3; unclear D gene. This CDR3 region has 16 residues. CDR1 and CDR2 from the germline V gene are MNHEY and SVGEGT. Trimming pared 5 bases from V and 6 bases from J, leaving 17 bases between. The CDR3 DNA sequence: TGTGCCAGCAGTCAGGTTCAGGCGATCGGTAATTCACCCCTCCACTTT. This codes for CASSQVQAIGNSPLHF.

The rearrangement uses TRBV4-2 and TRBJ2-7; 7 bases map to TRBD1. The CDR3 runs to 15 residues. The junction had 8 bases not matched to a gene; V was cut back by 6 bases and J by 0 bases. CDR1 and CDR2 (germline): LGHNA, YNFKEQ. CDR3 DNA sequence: TGTGCCAGCAGTCCTGACAGGGCCTTCTCCTACGAGCAGTACTTC. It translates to CASSPDRAFSYEQYF.

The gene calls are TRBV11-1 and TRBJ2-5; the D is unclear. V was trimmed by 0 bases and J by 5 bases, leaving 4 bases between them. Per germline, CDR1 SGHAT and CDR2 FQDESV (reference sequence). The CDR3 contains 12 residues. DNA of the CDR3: TGTGCCAGCAGCTTAGCCCGGGAGACCCAGTACTTC. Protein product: CASSLARETQYF.

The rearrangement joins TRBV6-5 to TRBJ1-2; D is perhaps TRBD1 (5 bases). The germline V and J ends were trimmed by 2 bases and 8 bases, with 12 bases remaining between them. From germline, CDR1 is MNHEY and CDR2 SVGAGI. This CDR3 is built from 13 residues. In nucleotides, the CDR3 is TGTGCCAGCAGTTACGAAGGGGCAGGGGGCTACACCTTC. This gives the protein CASSYEGAGGYTF.